This T cell receptor (beta chain) originates from a study of response to subunit inactivated influenza vaccine. Findings and limits, study-wide: Authors suggested few new T cells are recruited by each seasonal influenza vaccination.

One entry per CDR3 protein results from TCRdb running MiXCR on the RT-PCR reads. The sample yields about 780,000 distinct CDR3 sequences, around 18% seen once. In its sample, this clonotype was seen many times. Its antigen is currently unknown. The germline V gene encodes CDR1 SQVTM and CDR2 ANQGSEA. The CDR3 sequence is 15 residues long. With 1 base clipped from V and 12 bases from J, the junction kept 17 bases outside the gene matches. The chain uses TRBV29-1 and TRBJ2-7; 8 bases are a match to TRBD1. The sequence came from a man aged 45 to 65 who received an inactivated influenza vaccine. Here the sequenced sample was PBMCs from blood, taken around 5 days after vaccination. The CDR3 loop is CSVEVNLGQGPGGYF. The CDR3 DNA follows: TGCAGCGTTGAAGTGAATCTAGGACAGGGTCCTGGTGGGTACTTC.